This TCR beta chain was recorded in a study of blood T cells in healthy people across ages (dated by TCRdb to between 2015 and 2016). Some background on the complete study: In model experiments, roughly one uniquely barcoded TCR beta cDNA molecule per two T cells was captured by template switching. Age-related changes in TCR beta repertoire diversity were measured in the study by deep sequencing normalized with unique cDNA molecular identifiers. The donors were split into four age groups: young (average approximately 16 years), middle-aged (roughly 40), aged (more than 55) and long-lived (approximately 89). To avoid experimental bias, donors of different ages were randomly spread across the sequencing lanes. Two additional independent replicas of 1 million unique cDNA reads from the same blood draw were analyzed for two donors (one aged 18 to 30 and one aged 80 or older). The study at large found these results: Estimates of total diversity based on one million sequenced T cells were regarded as lower bounds and as underestimates. Compared with the aged group, the long-lived group had more naive CD4+ T cells, fewer expanded clones and increased TCR diversity, a pattern suggesting age selection. A strong correlation was found between observed TCR beta diversity and the percentage of naive T cells measured by flow cytometry. Observed TCR beta diversity per million T cells fell roughly linearly with age, and a significant reduction was already apparent by age around 40. Because profiling used bulk unsorted PBMCs, naive and antigen-experienced compartments could not be compared conclusively. The CMV infection status of donors was not known, potentially confounding age-related changes in expanded clonotypes.

As for this clonotype: Its target antigen remains unknown. Within one base of it there is no much larger clone, and no base qualities were kept.

V is pared back by 4 bases and J by 5 bases, with 19 bases lying between the germline termini. Per the germline V gene, KGHDR is the CDR1 and SFDVKD is the CDR2. The CDR3 goes from the cysteine to the phenylalanine over 16 residues. Only the CDR3 DNA is retained, 48 bases long and in frame from the first base. The donors were around 39 Caucasian individuals from Russia, aged about 6 to 100 years, who were systemically healthy. Approximately 9 milliliters of peripheral blood were collected from each donor into EDTA-treated Vacutainer tubes. Ficoll-Paque density-gradient centrifugation was used to isolate PBMCs, with at least 6.5 million per sample. Trizol reagent was used to extract total RNA from the PBMCs, yielding at least 6 micrograms per sample. For every donor, an aliquot of PBMCs went through flow cytometry to measure the percentages of naive CD45RAhigh/CD27high T cells. Library prep was done by 5' RACE. Sequencer: Illumina HiSeq 2500. A second PCR of roughly 6 to 12 cycles was run with a J-beta primer mix and a sample-barcoded 5' primer. A unique molecular identifier was introduced onto each TCR beta cDNA molecule by a template-switch 5' adaptor carrying 12 random nucleotides. Each sample yielded at least 3 million CDR3-containing paired-end reads. First-strand cDNA was synthesized from all RNA with the Mint cDNA synthesis kit, primed by a TRBC-specific oligonucleotide. After uracil-DNA glycosylase treatment, a first 18-cycle PCR used universal primers M1SS and BC2_uni_R on all cDNA. The original pipeline was this. Normalization of each sample was performed by random selection of 1 million high-quality reads, each carrying a distinct molecular identifier. Reads sharing molecular identifiers were discarded rather than binned into consensus sequences. MiTCR, set to a Q25 quality threshold and the strictest error-elimination algorithm, was used for CDR3 identification, clonotype clustering and error correction. A nonparametric unseen species model with Euler transformation was used to estimate a lower bound on total TCR beta diversity. Clones were called with MiXCR by TCRdb after fastp trimmed the public reads at Q25, and only in-frame beta chains were retained. Identical CDR3 protein sequences are pooled into one entry, listed with their most common genes and DNA. The V and J calls follow TCRdb's processing rather than the paper's. For this sample the table gives some 1.5 million distinct CDR3 sequences, of which 28% were detected only once. The leading ten clones occupy 7.7% of the sample.

The TCR was taken from a woman in her 30s in good health. Sequenced input: blood. The sequence joins TRBV24-1 to TRBJ2-5; the D gene could be either TRBD1 or TRBD2, each agreeing at 7 bases. For the CDR3, the sequence is CATSDPGGDAGETQYF. Here is the DNA: TGTGCCACCAGTGACCCAGGGGGGGACGCAGGGGAGACCCAGTACTTC.